This TCR beta chain comes out of a study of blood T cell repertoires in COVID-19. Patients of the Seattle cohort, enrolled during active infection, were followed longitudinally. TCRdb keeps only in-frame clones here, not all; method: immunoSEQ multiplex PCR. The sample holds 150,000 to 200,000 clones, around 85% seen once. The clonotype originates from a person aged 65-85 years with COVID-19, enrolled during active disease. Material: peripheral blood.

The CDR3 here is CASSKDSGGHYEQYF. CDR3 in DNA: TGTGCCAGCAGCAAAGATAGCGGGGGGCACTACGAGCAGTACTTC. The chain employs TRBV7-2 and TRBJ2-7; TRBD2 matches 10 bases. The CDR3 consists of 15 residues. Germline V gene lookup returns CDR1 SGHTA and CDR2 FQGNSA. V trimming: 5 bases; J trimming: 3 bases; junction bases outside the gene matches: 7.